The following is a T cell receptor (beta chain) sequence with its context. The antigen remains unidentified. This sample was included in a study of PD-1 blockade in classical Hodgkin lymphoma. Study-wide results and limits: What drove the repertoire differences, possibly disease activity or prior therapy, has not been defined. Significantly greater TCR diversity emerged by C4D1 in CD4+ cells but not CD8+ cells. It was among complete responders that baseline diversity resembled that of newly diagnosed patients.

Every patient relapsed after autologous stem cell transplantation, and brentuximab vedotin exposure varied. CDR1 is MGHRA and CDR2 is YSYEKL in the germline V gene. Trimming pared 1 base from V and 2 bases from J, leaving 21 bases between. This CDR3 is 19 amino acids long. Repertoires were generated with immunoSEQ multiplex PCR, while TCRdb's copy carries only in-frame clones and drops some. The sample carries about 15,000 clones, roughly 84% recorded once. The genes are TRBV4-1 and TRBJ1-5, with a weak D call TRBD1 (6 bases). The source is a human donor with classical Hodgkin lymphoma. This specimen consisted of peripheral blood mononuclear cells (PBMCs), obtained at baseline. CDR3 sequence: CASSQVVGRRGVGNQPQHF. The CDR3 bases are TGCGCCAGCAGCCAAGTGGTGGGTCGGAGGGGGGTGGGCAATCAGCCCCAGCATTTT.